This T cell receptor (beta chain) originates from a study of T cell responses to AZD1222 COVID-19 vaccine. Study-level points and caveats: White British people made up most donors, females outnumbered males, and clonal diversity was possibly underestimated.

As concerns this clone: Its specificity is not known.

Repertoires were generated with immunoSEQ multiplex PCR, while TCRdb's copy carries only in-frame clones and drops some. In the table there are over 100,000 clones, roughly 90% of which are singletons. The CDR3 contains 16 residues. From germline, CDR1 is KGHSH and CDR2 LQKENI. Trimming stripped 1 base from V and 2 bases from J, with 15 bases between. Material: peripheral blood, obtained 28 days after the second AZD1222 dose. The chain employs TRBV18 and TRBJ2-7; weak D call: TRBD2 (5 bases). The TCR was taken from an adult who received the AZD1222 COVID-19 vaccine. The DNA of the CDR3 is TGTGCCAGCTCACCACGGCGCGGGTTTCCCGCCTACGAGCAGTACTTC. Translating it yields CASSPRRGFPAYEQYF.